These 14 T cell receptor beta chains were sequenced from one sample in a study of T cells in Graves' hyperthyroidism and ophthalmopathy. Regions amplified from RNA transcripts were the TCR beta CDR3 regions. Primed by the HTBI set, a first-round RT-PCR was run on the TCR CDR3. Via MiXCR, TCRdb re-called the multiplex PCR reads, giving one row per CDR3 protein. The sample contains a few hundred thousand distinct CDR3 sequences, approximately 14% of which appear only once. Sequencing input: blood. The receptors come from a woman in her thirties with Graves' hyperthyroidism.

The rearrangement uses TRBV4-2 and TRBJ1-5; D is unclear. The CDR3 runs to 13 residues. Trimming cost V 0 bases and J 6 bases, with 6 bases left between them. Germline-derived CDR1 and CDR2 are LGHNA and YNFKEQ. CDR3: CASSQEPPQPQHF. CDR3 DNA sequence: TGTGCCAGCAGCCAAGAACCTCCTCAGCCCCAGCATTTT.

This chain joins TRBV3-1 and TRBJ2-1, with D uncertain. The CDR3 is made up of 13 amino acids. Between the trimmed V and J ends, which lost 1 base and 4 bases, there was a span of 5 bases. Germline V lookup: CDR1 LGHDT, CDR2 YNNKEL (reference sequence). The CDR3 DNA sequence: TGTGCCAGCAGCCAAGTGGATTACAATGAGCAGTTCTTC. This gives the protein CASSQVDYNEQFF.

The chain recombines TRBV30 with TRBJ1-5; tentatively, D is TRBD1 (5 bases). The CDR3 runs to 15 residues. V lost 2 bases to trimming and J lost 4 bases, with 15 bases between them. Looked up from germline, CDR1 is GTSNPN and CDR2 is SVGIG (reference sequence). CDR3 sequence (DNA): TGTGCCTGGAGTTCGGCCGCTGGGGCTAATCAGCCCCAGCATTTT. Encoded protein: CAWSSAAGANQPQHF.

The CDR3 sequence is CSARGLELAGVTDTQYF. The CDR3, as DNA: TGCAGTGCTAGGGGGTTGGAACTAGCGGGAGTTACAGATACGCAGTATTTT. The V gene is TRBV20-1, the J gene TRBJ2-3; 11 nucleotides line up with TRBD2. This CDR3 comprises 17 residues. Germline V gene sequence: CDR1 DFQATT, CDR2 SNEGSKA (reference sequence). Trimming cost V 3 bases and J 3 bases; bases outside gene matches: 11.

V is TRBV4-3 and J is TRBJ2-1; 7 bases fit TRBD1. CDR1 is LGHNA, CDR2 YSLEER, per germline. The CDR3 totals 18 residues. V lost 0 bases to trimming and J lost 3 bases; unmatched junction nucleotides: 11. CDR3 DNA: TGCGCCAGCAGCCAAGATCCCGGAATTAGACAGGGCTACAATGAGCAGTTCTTC. Encoded protein: CASSQDPGIRQGYNEQFF.

This clonotype was seen ten or more times. The CDR3 DNA reads TGTGCCAGCAGCCCTTCGACAGTCTCCTACGAGCAGTACTTC. Translation: CASSPSTVSYEQYF. This chain joins TRBV7-9 and TRBJ2-7; weak D call: TRBD1 (5 bases). V gave up 5 bases and J gave up 0 bases, with 11 bases separating them. CDR1 is SEHNR and CDR2 is FQNEAQ in the germline V gene (reference sequence). The CDR3 contains 14 residues.

With regard to this clonotype: A much larger clone lies one base from this, so it may be a read error. The chain uses TRBV15 and TRBJ1-1, with D unresolved. Germline V lookup: CDR1 LNHNV, CDR2 YYDKDF (reference sequence). V lost 5 bases and J lost 3, with 10 bases in between. The CDR3 consists of 13 residues. The CDR3 coding sequence is TGTGCCACCAGCGGGAGGACTCACACTGAAGCTTTCTTT. Protein product: CATSGRTHTEAFF.

This clonotype was detected many times. The V and J genes are TRBV15 and TRBJ2-1, with a tentative D call TRBD2 (5 bases). Trimming removed 6 bases at V and 1 base at J, with 16 bases between. Per the germline V gene, CDR1 is LNHNV and CDR2 is YYDKDF (reference sequence). This CDR3 region has 16 residues. The CDR3 reads CATSPQLRRSYNEQFF. CDR3 DNA sequence: TGTGCCACCAGTCCACAGCTTAGGAGGTCCTACAATGAGCAGTTCTTC. Full variable domain (missing parts from reference TRBV15 and TRBJ2-1): DAMVIQNPRYQVTQFGKPVTLSCSQTLNHNVMYWYQQKSSQAPKLLFHYYDKDFNNEADTPDNFQSRRPNTSFCFLDIRSPGLGDTAMYLCATSPQLRRSYNEQFFGPGTRLTVL.

This clonotype was counted a few times. The V gene is TRBV7-2, the J gene TRBJ2-7; 10 bases align to TRBD2. The CDR3 extends over 16 amino acids. CDR1 and CDR2 from the germline V gene are SGHTA and FQGNSA. V was pared by 1 base and J by 2 bases, with 5 bases of the junction left unmatched. The CDR3 sequence: CASSLVSSGGPYEQYF. CDR3 coding DNA: TGTGCCAGCAGCTTAGTGTCTAGCGGGGGACCCTACGAGCAGTACTTC.

This clonotype turned up a few times. The V and J genes are TRBV24-1 and TRBJ1-3; D is uncertain. The CDR3 has 15 amino acids. V shed 4 bases and J shed 0 bases, with 9 bases lying between them. Germline V gene lookup returns CDR1 KGHDR and CDR2 SFDVKD. For the CDR3, the DNA is TGTGCCACCAGTGACCCTGGCCGCTCTGGAAACACCATATATTTT. This sequence encodes CATSDPGRSGNTIYF.

This clonotype has a count of ten or more. The rearrangement uses TRBV6-1 and TRBJ2-6; D unresolved. The ends were cut back, 7 bases at V and 4 bases at J, with 8 bases in the middle. The CDR3 has 13 residues. The V gene's germline CDR1 is MNHNS and CDR2 SASEGT. CDR3 sequence: CASNKYGANVLTF. The CDR3 nucleotides read TGTGCCAGCAACAAATACGGGGCCAACGTCCTGACTTTC.

This clonotype was counted many times. The rearrangement joins TRBV12-3 or TRBV12-4 to TRBJ2-7; 7 bases agree with TRBD1. CDR3 size: 13 residues. Trimming removed 10 bases from V and 2 bases from J; junction bases left unmatched: 8. The CDR3 bases are TGTGCCATACAAGGGGGCGAAACCTACGAGCAGTACTTC. This gives the protein CAIQGGETYEQYF.

A note on this clonotype: At one boundary the junction diverges from the germline segment, which might be a read error. The genes are TRBV7-9 and TRBJ1-1; D gene unclear. The CDR3 is 14 residues long. Looked up from germline, CDR1 is SEHNR and CDR2 is FQNEAQ (reference sequence). This chain's CDR3 is CASSLVSTNTEALF. The CDR3 region has the DNA TGTGCCAGCAGCTTGGTGTCAACGAACACTGAAGCTCTCTTT.

This clonotype was detected a few times. The rearrangement links TRBV6-1 to TRBJ1-3; D is undetermined. Germline V gene data show CDR1 as MNHNS and CDR2 as SASEGT. V was trimmed by 4 bases and J by 0 bases, leaving 7 bases between them. The CDR3 is made up of 14 amino acids. The CDR3 is CASSAGDSGNTIYF. The CDR3 DNA reads TGTGCCAGCAGTGCCGGGGACTCTGGAAACACCATATATTTT.